These 13 T cell receptor beta chains were all obtained from the same sample, sequenced in a study of blood T cells in healthy people across ages. Using a J-beta primer mix together with a sample-barcoded 5' primer, a second PCR was run for roughly 7 to 12 cycles. TCRdb reanalysed the 5' RACE reads using MiXCR and keeps one entry per CDR3 protein. The table includes over 600,000 distinct CDR3 sequences, approximately 60% detected once. Sequencing was carried out using blood. The receptors stem from a man aged 35-49 years in good health.

In this sample, this clonotype turned up a few times. The CDR3 loop is CASSYQNEQFF. The CDR3, as DNA: TGTGCCAGCAGTTACCAGAATGAGCAGTTCTTC. The gene calls are TRBV6-5 and TRBJ2-1; D unclear. Between the trimmed V and J ends, which lost 2 bases and 7 bases, there was a span of 3 bases. The CDR3 is 11 amino acids. Germline CDR1 is MNHEY and CDR2 is SVGAGI.

This clonotype was detected many times. The chain uses TRBV29-1 and TRBJ2-3; 8 bases align to TRBD1. There are 15 residues in the CDR3. V gave up 2 bases and J gave up 5 bases; unmatched junction bases: 9. Germline CDR1 and CDR2: SQVTM and ANQGSEA. CDR3 sequence (DNA): TGCAGCGTTGAATCCGACAGGGGACCCAAAGATACGCAGTATTTT. Translation: CSVESDRGPKDTQYF.

This clonotype was seen only once. The rearrangement uses TRBV29-1 and TRBJ2-1; tentative D call: TRBD2 (5 bases). CDR3 length equals 14 residues. Trimming left V 7 bases short and J 5 bases short, with 18 bases between. The germline CDR1 and CDR2 sequences are SQVTM and ANQGSEA. The CDR3 DNA follows: TGCAGCGCCGAAGATCGGCGGAGGAACAATGAGCAGTTCTTC. Amino acid sequence: CSAEDRRRNNEQFF.

Notes on this clonotype: One end of the junction does not line up with germline, which may come from a read error. The V and J genes are TRBV7-9 and TRBJ1-2, with 9 bases aligning to TRBD1. Per the germline V gene, CDR1 is SEHNR and CDR2 is FQNEAQ (reference sequence). This CDR3 has 14 amino acids. The CDR3 bases are TGTGCCAGCAGCCCGGGACAGGGAACGGATGGTTACACCTTC. Translating it yields CASSPGQGTDGYTF.

This chain links TRBV15 with TRBJ1-5; D ambiguous. Germline CDR1 and CDR2: LNHNV and YYDKDF (reference sequence). Trimming took 1 base from V and 1 from J, leaving 8 bases between them. The CDR3 contains 15 residues. The chain's CDR3 is CATSRVWGSNQPQHF. CDR3 DNA: TGTGCCACCAGCAGAGTTTGGGGAAGCAATCAGCCCCAGCATTTT.

The chain employs TRBV3-1 and TRBJ2-5; 8 bases agree with TRBD2. The CDR3 has 15 residues. V gave up 4 bases and J gave up 5 bases; unmatched junction bases: 9. CDR1 and CDR2 (germline): LGHDT, YNNKEL (reference sequence). This CDR3 is CASSPPTGGYETQYF. The CDR3 DNA reads as TGTGCCAGCAGCCCCCCCACGGGAGGGTACGAGACCCAGTACTTC.

This clonotype came up a few times. This chain links TRBV5-4 with TRBJ2-7; TRBD1 is a possible D gene (7 bases). Per germline, CDR1 SGHNT and CDR2 YYREEE (reference sequence). The CDR3 length is 17 residues. V was clipped by 0 bases and J by 0 bases, with 16 bases between them. Here the CDR3 reads CASSLEPRGVVSYEQYF. CDR3 bases: TGTGCCAGCAGCTTGGAACCCAGGGGGGTCGTCTCCTACGAGCAGTACTTC.

The J gene is TRBJ2-5, the V gene TRBV5-1; 8 nucleotides agree with TRBD1. There are 16 residues in the CDR3. Trimming removed 0 bases from V and 5 bases from J; junction bases left unmatched: 9. Germline V gene lookup returns CDR1 SGHRS and CDR2 YFSETQ. CDR3 loop: CASSLDAGGVGETQYF. CDR3 bases: TGCGCCAGCAGCTTGGACGCAGGGGGCGTCGGGGAGACCCAGTACTTC.

This clonotype was found a few times. This chain uses TRBV7-9 with TRBJ2-4, with D possibly being TRBD2 (5 bases). The J call may be mistaken, given a closer DNA end match to TRBJ2-7. CDR1 and CDR2 from the germline V gene are SEHNR and FQNEAQ (reference sequence). The CDR3 spans 12 residues. The CDR3: CASSSVAYEQYF. CDR3 nucleotides: TGTGCCAGCAGCTCCGTAGCGTACGAGCAGTACTTC.

This clonotype was seen a handful of times. The V gene is TRBV12-3 or TRBV12-4, the J gene TRBJ2-3; 8 positions match TRBD2. The trim removed 4 bases at V and 2 bases at J, leaving 17 bases unmatched. The CDR3 length is 19 residues. The CDR3 nucleotides are TGTGCCAGCAGTTCCTCTCGACCGTCCAGGCGGGGGGTCACAGATACGCAGTATTTT. Translating it yields CASSSSRPSRRGVTDTQYF.

The V gene is TRBV25-1, the J gene TRBJ2-7, with D perhaps matching TRBD1 (6 bases). Germline V gives CDR1 MGHDK, CDR2 SYGVNS. The V and J ends lost 7 bases and 3 bases respectively, with 25 bases between them. The CDR3 is made up of 17 amino acids. DNA of the CDR3: TGTGCCAGCAAATCATTTGCGTCCGGAGAGGGGGTCTACGAGCAGTACTTC. Its protein is CASKSFASGEGVYEQYF.

In its sample, this clonotype was seen a few times. The V and J genes are TRBV5-1 and TRBJ2-5; 8 bases match TRBD1. This CDR3 has 15 amino acids. With V trimmed by 3 bases and J by 3 bases, 7 bases remained unmatched. Germline V CDR1 and CDR2: SGHRS, YFSETQ. CDR3 DNA: TGCGCCAGCAGCTGGAAGACAGGGGATGAAGAGACCCAGTACTTC. It yields the protein CASSWKTGDEETQYF.

This clonotype turned up a few times. CDR3 amino acids: CATSLDPSGRDEQFF. In DNA form, the CDR3 reads TGTGCCACCAGCCTCGATCCCTCGGGTAGGGATGAGCAGTTCTTC. The V gene is TRBV15, the J gene TRBJ2-1; D gene unclear. There are 15 residues in the CDR3. Per germline, CDR1 LNHNV and CDR2 YYDKDF (reference sequence). Trimming pared 5 bases from V and 8 bases from J, leaving 19 bases between.